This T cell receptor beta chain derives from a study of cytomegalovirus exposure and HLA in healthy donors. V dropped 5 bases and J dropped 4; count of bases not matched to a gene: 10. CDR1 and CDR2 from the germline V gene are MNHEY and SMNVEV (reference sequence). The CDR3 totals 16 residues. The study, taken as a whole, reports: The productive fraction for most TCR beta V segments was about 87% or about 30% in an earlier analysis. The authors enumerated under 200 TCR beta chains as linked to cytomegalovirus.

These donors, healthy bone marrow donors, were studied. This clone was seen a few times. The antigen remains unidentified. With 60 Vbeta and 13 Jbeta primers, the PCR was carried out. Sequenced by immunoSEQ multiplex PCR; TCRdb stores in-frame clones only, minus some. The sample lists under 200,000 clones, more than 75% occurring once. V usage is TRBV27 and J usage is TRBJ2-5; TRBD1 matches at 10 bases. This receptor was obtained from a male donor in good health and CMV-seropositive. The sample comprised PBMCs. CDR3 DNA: TGTGCCAGCAGTACCCGTCGACAGGGGGCTTCAGAGACCCAGTACTTC. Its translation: CASSTRRQGASETQYF.